This T cell receptor (beta chain) was documented in a study of blood T cell repertoires in COVID-19. Study details: The study drew acute and convalescent COVID-19 samples from the United States, Italy and Spain. T cells, B-cell-depleted T cells, or PBMCs supplied cDNA or gDNA.

In the study's own analysis: Quantification of nucleated cells was approximated via reference gene primer amplification. Profiled with immunoSEQ multiplex PCR; TCRdb holds only in-frame clones, not every one. V, J and clone size reflect that table, while D and trimming were determined from the DNA. The table lists some 150,000 clones, 80% of them singletons. The CDR3 runs to 16 residues. Unmatched junction bases numbered 8, after V lost 2 bases and J lost 4 bases. CDR1 and CDR2 from the germline V gene are MNHNS and SASEGT. Sequencing was performed on peripheral blood. The receptor was isolated from a man aged 55 to 70 with active or convalescent COVID-19. The J gene is TRBJ2-3, the V gene TRBV6-1, with TRBD2 identical over 8 bases. The DNA for the CDR3 is TGTGCCAGCAGTGAAACCAGCGGGGGACTGGCAGATACGCAGTATTTT. Its protein is CASSETSGGLADTQYF.